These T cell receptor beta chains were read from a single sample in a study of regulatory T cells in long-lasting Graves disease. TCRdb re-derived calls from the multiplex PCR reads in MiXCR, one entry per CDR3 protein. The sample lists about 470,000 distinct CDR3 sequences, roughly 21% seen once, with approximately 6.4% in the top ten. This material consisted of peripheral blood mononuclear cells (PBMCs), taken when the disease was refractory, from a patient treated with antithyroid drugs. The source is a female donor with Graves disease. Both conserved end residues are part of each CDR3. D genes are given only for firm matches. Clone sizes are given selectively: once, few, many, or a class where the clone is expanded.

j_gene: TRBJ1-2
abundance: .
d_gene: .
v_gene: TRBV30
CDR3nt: TGTGCCTGGAGTGGTGACCGGGACCCTAAGTTCTATGGCTACACCTTC
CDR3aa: CAWSGDRDPKFYGYTF

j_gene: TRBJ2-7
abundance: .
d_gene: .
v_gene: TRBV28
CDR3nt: TGTGCCAGCAGTCCCCACATCTCCTACGAGCAGTACTTC
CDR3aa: CASSPHISYEQYF

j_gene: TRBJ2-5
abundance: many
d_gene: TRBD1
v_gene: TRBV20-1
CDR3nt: TGCAGTGCCATCGACAGGGGTCAAGAGACCCAGTACTTC
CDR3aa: CSAIDRGQETQYF

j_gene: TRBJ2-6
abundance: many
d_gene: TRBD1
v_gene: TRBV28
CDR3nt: TGTGCCAGCACCCGAGGACAGGGCCTCTCTGGGGCCAACGTCCTGACTTTC
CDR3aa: CASTRGQGLSGANVLTF

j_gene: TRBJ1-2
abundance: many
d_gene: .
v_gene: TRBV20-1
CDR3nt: TGCAGTGCCCAAGTTAACTATGGCTACACCTTC
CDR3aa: CSAQVNYGYTF

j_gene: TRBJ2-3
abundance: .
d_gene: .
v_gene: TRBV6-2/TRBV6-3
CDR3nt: TGTGCCAGCAGTAATAGCAGGGATACGCAGTATTTT
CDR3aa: CASSNSRDTQYF

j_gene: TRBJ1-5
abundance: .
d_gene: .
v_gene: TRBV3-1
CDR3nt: TGTACCAGCAGCCAGGGGCAGCGAAATCAGCCCCAGCATTTT
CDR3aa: CTSSQGQRNQPQHF

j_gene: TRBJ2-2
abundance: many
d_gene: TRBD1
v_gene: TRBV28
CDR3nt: TGTGCCAGCAGTTCTGGGGACAGGGGGAACGCCGGGGAGCTGTTTTTT
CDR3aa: CASSSGDRGNAGELFF

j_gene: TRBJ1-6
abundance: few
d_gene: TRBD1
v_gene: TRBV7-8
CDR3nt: TGTGCCAGCAGCTTAGAACCAGGGGGACTTTCACCCCTCCACTTT
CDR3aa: CASSLEPGGLSPLHF

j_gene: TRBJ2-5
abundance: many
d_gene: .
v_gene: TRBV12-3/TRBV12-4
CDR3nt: TGTGCCAGCAGTCAGAAAGAGACCCAGTACTTC
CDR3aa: CASSQKETQYF

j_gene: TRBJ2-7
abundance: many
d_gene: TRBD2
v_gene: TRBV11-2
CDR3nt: TGTGCCAGCAGACTAGCGGCAACCTACGAGCAGTACTTC
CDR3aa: CASRLAATYEQYF

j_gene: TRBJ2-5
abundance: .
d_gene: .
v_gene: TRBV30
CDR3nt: TGTGCCTGGGGGCTTGGAGAGACCCAGTACTTC
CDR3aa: CAWGLGETQYF

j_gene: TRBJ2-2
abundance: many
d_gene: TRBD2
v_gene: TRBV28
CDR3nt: TGTGCCAGCAGTTTGTCTAGGGAGGGCACCGGGGAGCTGTTTTTT
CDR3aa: CASSLSREGTGELFF

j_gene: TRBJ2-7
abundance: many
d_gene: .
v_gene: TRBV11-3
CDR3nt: TGTGCCAGCAGCTCCTCCAATTACGAGCAGTACTTC
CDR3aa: CASSSSNYEQYF

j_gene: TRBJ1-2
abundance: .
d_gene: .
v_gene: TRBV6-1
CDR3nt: TGTGCCAGCAGCCAACACCAGAACTATGGCTACACCTTC
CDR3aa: CASSQHQNYGYTF

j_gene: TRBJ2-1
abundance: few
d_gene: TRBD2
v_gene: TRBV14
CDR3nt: TGTGCCAGCAGCCAAGCCCCGGGACTAGCGGGCGAGGCAGGGCAGTTCTTC
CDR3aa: CASSQAPGLAGEAGQFF

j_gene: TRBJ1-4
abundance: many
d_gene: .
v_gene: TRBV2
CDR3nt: TGTGCCAGCAGTGAAGGGGACCCGTGGTTTTTT
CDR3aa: CASSEGDPWFF

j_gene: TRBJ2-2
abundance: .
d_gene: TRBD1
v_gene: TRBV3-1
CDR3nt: TGTGCCAGCAGCCAAGAGACCACAGGGGGCAGATACACCGGGGAGCTGTTTTTT
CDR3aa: CASSQETTGGRYTGELFF

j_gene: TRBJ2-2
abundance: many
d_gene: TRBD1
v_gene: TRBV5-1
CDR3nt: TGCGCCAGCAGCTTGGAAGAGGGGGCCATTGGCACCGGGGAGCTGTTTTTT
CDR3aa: CASSLEEGAIGTGELFF

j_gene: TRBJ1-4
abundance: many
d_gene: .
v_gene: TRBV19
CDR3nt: TGTGCCAGTAGTATTATCTCGGCGGGAAAACTGTTTTTT
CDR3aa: CASSIISAGKLFF

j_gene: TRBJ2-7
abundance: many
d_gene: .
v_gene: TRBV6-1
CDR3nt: TGTGCCAGCAGTGCCTACAGGGATTCCTACGAGCAGTACTTC
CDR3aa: CASSAYRDSYEQYF

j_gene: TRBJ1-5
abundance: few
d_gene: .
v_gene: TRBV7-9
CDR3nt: TGTGCCAGCAGCTCGGCAATAACAGGCAGAGAGCCCCAGCATTTT
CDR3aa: CASSSAITGREPQHF

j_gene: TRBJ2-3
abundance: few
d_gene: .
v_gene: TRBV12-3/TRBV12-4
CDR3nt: TGTGCCAGCAGCACCGGACACCCTAGCACAGATACGCAGTATTTT
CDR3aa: CASSTGHPSTDTQYF

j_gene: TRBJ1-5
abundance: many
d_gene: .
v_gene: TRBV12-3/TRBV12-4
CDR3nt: TGTGCCAGCAGTTCGACCAGGTCCGTTCAGCCCCAGCATTTT
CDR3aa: CASSSTRSVQPQHF

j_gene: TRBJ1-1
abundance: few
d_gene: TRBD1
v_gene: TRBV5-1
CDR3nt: TGCGCCAGCAGCTGGGGGGACAGGGCCACTGAAGCTTTCTTT
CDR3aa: CASSWGDRATEAFF